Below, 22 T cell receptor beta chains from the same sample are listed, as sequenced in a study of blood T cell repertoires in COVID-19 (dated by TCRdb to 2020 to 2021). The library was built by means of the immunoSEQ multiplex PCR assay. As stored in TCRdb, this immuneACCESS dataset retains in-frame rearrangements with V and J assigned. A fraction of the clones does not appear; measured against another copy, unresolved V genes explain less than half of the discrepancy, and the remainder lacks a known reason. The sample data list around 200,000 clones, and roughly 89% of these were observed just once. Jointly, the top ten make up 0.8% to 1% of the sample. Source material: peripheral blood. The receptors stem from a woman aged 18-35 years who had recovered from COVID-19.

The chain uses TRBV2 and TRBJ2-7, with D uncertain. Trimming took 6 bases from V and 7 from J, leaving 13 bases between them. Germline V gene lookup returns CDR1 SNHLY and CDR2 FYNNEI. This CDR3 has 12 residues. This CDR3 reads CASSSDGPEQYF. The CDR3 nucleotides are TGTGCCAGCAGCAGTGATGGGCCAGAGCAGTACTTC.

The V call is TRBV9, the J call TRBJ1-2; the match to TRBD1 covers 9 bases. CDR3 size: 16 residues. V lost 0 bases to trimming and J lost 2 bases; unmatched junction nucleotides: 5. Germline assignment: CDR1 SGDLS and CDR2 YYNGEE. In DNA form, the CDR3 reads TGTGCCAGCAGCGTAGACAGGGGGCGCTTAAACTATGGCTACACCTTC. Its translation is CASSVDRGRLNYGYTF.

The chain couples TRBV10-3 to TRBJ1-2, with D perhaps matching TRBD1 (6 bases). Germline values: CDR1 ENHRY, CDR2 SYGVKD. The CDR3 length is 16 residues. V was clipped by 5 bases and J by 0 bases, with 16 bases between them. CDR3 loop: CAISFSRDTTNYGYTF. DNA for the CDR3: TGTGCCATCAGTTTTTCCCGGGACACGACTAACTATGGCTACACCTTC.

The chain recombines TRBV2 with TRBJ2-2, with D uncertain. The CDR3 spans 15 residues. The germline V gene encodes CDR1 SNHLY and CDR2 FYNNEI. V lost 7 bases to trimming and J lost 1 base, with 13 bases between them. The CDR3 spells CASKPLAGNTGELFF. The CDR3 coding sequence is TGTGCCAGCAAACCGTTGGCAGGGAACACCGGGGAGCTGTTTTTT.

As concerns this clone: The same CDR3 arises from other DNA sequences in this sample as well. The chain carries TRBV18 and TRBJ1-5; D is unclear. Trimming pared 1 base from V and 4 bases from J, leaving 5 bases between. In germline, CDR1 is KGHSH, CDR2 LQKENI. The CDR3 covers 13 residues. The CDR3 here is CASSPQENQPQHF. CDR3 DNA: TGTGCCAGCTCACCACAGGAGAATCAGCCCCAGCATTTT.

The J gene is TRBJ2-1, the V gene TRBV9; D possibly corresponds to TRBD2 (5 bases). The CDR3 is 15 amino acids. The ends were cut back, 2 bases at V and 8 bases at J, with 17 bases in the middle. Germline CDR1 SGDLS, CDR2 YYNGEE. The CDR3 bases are TGTGCCAGCAGCGTCTCCGGACTCTTACACGATGAGCAGTTCTTC. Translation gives CASSVSGLLHDEQFF.

In nucleotides, the CDR3 is TGTGCCAGCAGCCCAGGGACTAGCGGAGACCAAGAGACCCAGTACTTC. The encoded protein is CASSPGTSGDQETQYF. The chain recombines TRBV4-2 with TRBJ2-5; 11 nucleotides line up with TRBD2. CDR3 length equals 16 residues. Looked up from germline, CDR1 is LGHNA and CDR2 is YNFKEQ. Losses at the gene ends were 4 bases for V and 0 bases for J; bases not matched to a gene: 4.

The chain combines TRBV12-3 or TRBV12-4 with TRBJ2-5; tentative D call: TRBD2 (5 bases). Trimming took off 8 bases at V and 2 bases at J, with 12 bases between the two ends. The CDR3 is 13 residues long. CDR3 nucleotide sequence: TGTGCCAGCGCCTTTACGGGACAAGAGACCCAGTACTTC. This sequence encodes CASAFTGQETQYF.

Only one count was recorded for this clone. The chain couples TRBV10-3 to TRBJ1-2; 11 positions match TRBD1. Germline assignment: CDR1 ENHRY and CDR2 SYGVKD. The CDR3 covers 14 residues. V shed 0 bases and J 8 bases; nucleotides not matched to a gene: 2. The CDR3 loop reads CAISESGQGEGYTF. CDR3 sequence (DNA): TGTGCCATCAGTGAGTCGGGACAGGGGGAAGGCTACACCTTC.

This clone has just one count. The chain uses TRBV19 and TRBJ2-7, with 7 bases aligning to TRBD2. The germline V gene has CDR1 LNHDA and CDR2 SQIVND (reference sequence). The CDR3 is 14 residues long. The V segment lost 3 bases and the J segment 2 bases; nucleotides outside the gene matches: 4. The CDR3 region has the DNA TGTGCCAGTAGTATCTACGCGGGAGCCTACGAGCAGTACGTC. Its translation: CASSIYAGAYEQYV.

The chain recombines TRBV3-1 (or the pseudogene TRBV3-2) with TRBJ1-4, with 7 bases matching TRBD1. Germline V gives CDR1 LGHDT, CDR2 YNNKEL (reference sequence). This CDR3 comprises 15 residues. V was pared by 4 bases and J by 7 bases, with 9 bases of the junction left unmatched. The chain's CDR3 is CASSPRGTVVEKLFF. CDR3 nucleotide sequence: TGTGCCAGCAGCCCCAGAGGGACAGTAGTTGAAAAACTGTTTTTT.

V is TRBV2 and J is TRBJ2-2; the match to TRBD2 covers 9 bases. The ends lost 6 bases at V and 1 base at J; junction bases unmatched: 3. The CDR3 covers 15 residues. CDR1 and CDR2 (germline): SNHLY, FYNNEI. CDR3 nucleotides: TGTGCCAGCAGACAACTAGCGGGGAACACCGGGGAGCTGTTTTTT. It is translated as CASRQLAGNTGELFF. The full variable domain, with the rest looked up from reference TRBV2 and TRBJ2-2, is EPEVTQTPSHQVTQMGQEVILRCVPISNHLYFYWYRQILGQKVEFLVSFYNNEISEKSEIFDDQFSVERPDGSNFTLKIRSTKLEDSAMYFCASRQLAGNTGELFFGEGSRLTVL.

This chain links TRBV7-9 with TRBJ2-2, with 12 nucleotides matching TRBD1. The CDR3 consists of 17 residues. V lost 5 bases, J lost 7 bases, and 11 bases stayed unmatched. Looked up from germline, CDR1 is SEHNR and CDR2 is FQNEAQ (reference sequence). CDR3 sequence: CASSLRPGQGAGGELFF. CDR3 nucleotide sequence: TGTGCCAGCAGCCTGCGACCGGGACAGGGGGCCGGCGGGGAGCTGTTTTTT.

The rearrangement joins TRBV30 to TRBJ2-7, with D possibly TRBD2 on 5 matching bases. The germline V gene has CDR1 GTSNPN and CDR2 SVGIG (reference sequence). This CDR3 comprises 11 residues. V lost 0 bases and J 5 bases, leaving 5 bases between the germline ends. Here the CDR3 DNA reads TGTGCCTGGAGTGTAGCGGACGAGCAGTACGTC. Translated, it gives CAWSVADEQYV.

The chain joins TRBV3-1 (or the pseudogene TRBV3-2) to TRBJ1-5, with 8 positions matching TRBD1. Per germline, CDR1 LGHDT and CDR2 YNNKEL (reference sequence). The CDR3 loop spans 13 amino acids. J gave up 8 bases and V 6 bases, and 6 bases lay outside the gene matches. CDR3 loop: CASSEQGQEPQHF. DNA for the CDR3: TGTGCCAGCAGTGAACAGGGACAGGAGCCCCAGCATTTT.

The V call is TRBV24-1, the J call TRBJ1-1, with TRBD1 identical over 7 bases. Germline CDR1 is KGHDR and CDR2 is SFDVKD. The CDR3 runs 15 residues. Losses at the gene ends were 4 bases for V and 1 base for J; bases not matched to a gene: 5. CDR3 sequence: CATSEGGTANTEAFF. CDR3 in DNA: TGTGCCACCAGTGAGGGCGGGACAGCGAACACTGAAGCTTTCTTT.

CDR3 bases: TGTGCCCCCCAGGGAGGGGGGATGGAGTATGGCTACACCTTC. Translating it yields CAPQGGGMEYGYTF. V gene TRBV6-5 combines with J gene TRBJ1-2, with a tentative D call TRBD1 (6 bases). The V end was cut by 11 bases, the J end by 5 bases, with 21 bases between. The CDR3 covers 14 residues. The germline gives CDR1 MNHEY, CDR2 SVGAGI.

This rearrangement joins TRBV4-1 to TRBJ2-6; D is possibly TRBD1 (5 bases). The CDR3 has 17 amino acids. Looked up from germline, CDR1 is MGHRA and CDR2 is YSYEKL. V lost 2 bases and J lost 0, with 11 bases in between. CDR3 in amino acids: CASSQLQVPSGANVLTF. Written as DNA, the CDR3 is TGCGCCAGCAGCCAATTACAGGTCCCCTCTGGGGCCAACGTCCTGACTTTC.

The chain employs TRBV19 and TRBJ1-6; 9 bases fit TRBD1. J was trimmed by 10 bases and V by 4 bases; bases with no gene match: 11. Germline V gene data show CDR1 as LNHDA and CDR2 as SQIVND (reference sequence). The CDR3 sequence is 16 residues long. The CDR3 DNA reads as TGTGCCAGTAGTACCTCCCGGACAGGGGATCGCTCACCCCTCCACTTT. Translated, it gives CASSTSRTGDRSPLHF.

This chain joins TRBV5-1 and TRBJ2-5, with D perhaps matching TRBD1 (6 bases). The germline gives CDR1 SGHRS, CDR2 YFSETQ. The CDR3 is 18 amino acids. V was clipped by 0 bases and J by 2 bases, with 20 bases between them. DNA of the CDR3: TGCGCCAGCAGCTTGGCGTTTCAGCGTAGGCAGGGGCAAGAGACCCAGTACTTC. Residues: CASSLAFQRRQGQETQYF.

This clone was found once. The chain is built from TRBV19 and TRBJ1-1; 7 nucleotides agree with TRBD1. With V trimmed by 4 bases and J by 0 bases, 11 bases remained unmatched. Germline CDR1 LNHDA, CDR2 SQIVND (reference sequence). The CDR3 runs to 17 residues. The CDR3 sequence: CASSRGQNRGLNTEAFF. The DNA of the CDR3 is TGTGCCAGTAGTAGGGGTCAAAACAGGGGATTGAACACTGAAGCTTTCTTT.

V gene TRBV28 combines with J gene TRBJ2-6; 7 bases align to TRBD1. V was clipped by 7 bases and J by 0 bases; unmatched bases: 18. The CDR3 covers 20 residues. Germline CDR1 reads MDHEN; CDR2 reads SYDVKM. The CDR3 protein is CASTKRRTGTYSSGANVLTF. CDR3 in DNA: TGTGCCAGCACCAAACGGAGGACAGGAACCTACTCCTCTGGGGCCAACGTCCTGACTTTC.